Included here is one T cell receptor (beta chain) sequence, with context. Its target is unknown. This specimen belongs to a study of T cells in Graves' hyperthyroidism and ophthalmopathy. As for the study in general: Peripheral blood was secured at the point of initial diagnosis, before any treatment. Study results and limitations: Most thyroid-expanded clonotypes above 0.001 were also found in blood.

There were TCR beta CDR3 regions amplified from RNA transcripts. With the HTBI primer set, the TCR CDR3 went through a first round of RT-PCR. TCRdb re-called the multiplex PCR reads with MiXCR, one entry per CDR3 protein. Of some 570,000 distinct CDR3 sequences in the sample, approximately 14% were seen once. CDR1 and CDR2 from the germline V gene are SGDLS and YYNGEE. This CDR3 has 16 amino acids. J gave up 5 bases and V 0 bases, and 3 bases lay outside the gene matches. The clonotype was recovered from a woman aged 18 to 35 with Graves' ophthalmopathy. This chain joins TRBV9 and TRBJ2-1, with 12 bases lining up with TRBD2. Sequencing was done on a sample of blood. The CDR3 DNA follows: TGTGCCAGCAGCGTAGGGACTAGCGGGGCAGACAATGAGCAGTTCTTC. Amino acids: CASSVGTSGADNEQFF.